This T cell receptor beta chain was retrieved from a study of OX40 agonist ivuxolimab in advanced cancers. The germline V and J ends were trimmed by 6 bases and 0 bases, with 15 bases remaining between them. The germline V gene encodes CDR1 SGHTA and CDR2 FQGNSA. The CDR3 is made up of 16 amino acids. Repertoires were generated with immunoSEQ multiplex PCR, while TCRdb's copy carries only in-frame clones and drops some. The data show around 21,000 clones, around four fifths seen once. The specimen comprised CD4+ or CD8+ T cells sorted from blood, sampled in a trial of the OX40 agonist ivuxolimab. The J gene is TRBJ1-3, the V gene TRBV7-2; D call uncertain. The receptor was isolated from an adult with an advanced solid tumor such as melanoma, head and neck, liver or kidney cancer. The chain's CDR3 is CASSDSTSNSGNTIYF. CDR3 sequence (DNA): TGTGCCAGCAGTGATTCGACGAGCAACTCTGGAAACACCATATATTTT.